Reported below is one TCR beta chain. This receptor's antigen is unknown. The sample holds no much larger clone one base away, and base qualities are not on file. The method was PCR. Reads for this sample came from an Illumina HiSeq 4000. High-throughput sequencing was used to profile the TCR beta-chain CDR3 region of each patient. In the original analysis: CDR3 differences across clinicopathological groups were used to build a classifier for discriminating distant-metastatic papillary thyroid cancer patients. The Shannon index was used to measure repertoire diversity, and the Morisita-Horn index was used to measure how similar tumor and blood repertoires were. TCRdb reprocessing: public reads trimmed at Q25 with fastp, clones called with MiXCR, in-frame beta chains kept. For this entry, the V and J calls and clone size follow TCRdb and not the study's own pipeline. The sample table records tens of thousands of clones; 11% to 15% of these occur just once. The ten most abundant clones make up about 6.5% of the sample.

This specimen belongs to a study of metastatic and nonmetastatic thyroid tumors (dated by TCRdb to 2018 to 2021). Some background on the complete study: Repertoires were compared across peripheral blood and tumor or nodule tissue samples from malignant and benign thyroid patients.

None of the patients had been given any treatment before thyroid surgery. The study retrospectively analysed patient clinical samples collected from about 2012 to 2019 using T-cell receptor beta sequencing. V was cut back by 2 bases and J by 9 bases, leaving a gap of 12 bases between them. The CDR3 runs 13 amino acids, cysteine and phenylalanine included. Just the 39-base CDR3 DNA is kept, in frame starting at base 1. The germline V gene encodes CDR1 SGDLS and CDR2 YYNGEE. The paper's findings and limits, for the study overall: In both blood and tumor samples, malignant tumors were reported to have significantly higher TCR beta diversity than benign nodules.

The V gene is TRBV9 and the J gene is TRBJ1-3; a confident D gene designation cannot be given. Input material: blood. This TCR came from a male donor with papillary thyroid cancer or a benign thyroid nodule (not recorded which). Some clones in this sample may be carry-over from other donors' samples. In nucleotide form, the sequence is TGTGCCAGCAGCGTCCCAGGAAGAAGCACCATATATTTT. Protein translation: CASSVPGRSTIYF.